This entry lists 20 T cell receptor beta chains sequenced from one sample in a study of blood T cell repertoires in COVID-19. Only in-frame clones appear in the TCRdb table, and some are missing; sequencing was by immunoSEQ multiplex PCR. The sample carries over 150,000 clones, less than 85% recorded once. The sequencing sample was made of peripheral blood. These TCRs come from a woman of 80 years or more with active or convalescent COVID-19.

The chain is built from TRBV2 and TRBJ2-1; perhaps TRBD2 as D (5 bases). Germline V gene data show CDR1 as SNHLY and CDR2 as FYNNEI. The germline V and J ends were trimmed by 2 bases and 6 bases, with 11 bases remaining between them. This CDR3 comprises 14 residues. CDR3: CASSESRAINEQFF. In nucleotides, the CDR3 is TGTGCCAGCAGTGAATCGAGGGCGATCAATGAGCAGTTCTTC.

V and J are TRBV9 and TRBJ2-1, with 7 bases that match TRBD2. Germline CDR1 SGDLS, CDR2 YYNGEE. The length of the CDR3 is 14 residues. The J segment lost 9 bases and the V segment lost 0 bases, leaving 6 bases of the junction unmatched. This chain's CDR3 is CASSVAQREGEQFF. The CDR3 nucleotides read TGTGCCAGCAGCGTAGCCCAGCGGGAAGGTGAGCAGTTCTTC.

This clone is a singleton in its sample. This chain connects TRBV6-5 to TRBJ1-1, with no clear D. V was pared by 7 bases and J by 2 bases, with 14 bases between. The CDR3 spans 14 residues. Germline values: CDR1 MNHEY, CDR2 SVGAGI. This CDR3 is CASTEVGSNTEAFF. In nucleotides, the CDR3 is TGTGCCAGCACCGAGGTAGGATCAAACACTGAAGCTTTCTTT.

The CDR3 bases are TGCGCCAGCAGCCAAGTTTGGGTGGCGACTAGCGGGTCCTACGAGCAGTACTTC. Protein sequence: CASSQVWVATSGSYEQYF. The chain uses TRBV4-1 and TRBJ2-7; 10 bases map to TRBD2. The CDR3 consists of 18 residues. Unmatched junction bases numbered 10, after V lost 1 base and J lost 1 base. CDR1 is MGHRA and CDR2 is YSYEKL in the germline V gene.

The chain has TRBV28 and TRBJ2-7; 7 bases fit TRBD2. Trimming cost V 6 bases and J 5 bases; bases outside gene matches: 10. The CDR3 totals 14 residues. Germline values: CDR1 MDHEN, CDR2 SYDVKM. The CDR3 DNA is TGTGCCAGCAGCGGTGGGGGGAGGGCTCACGAGCAGTACTTC. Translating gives CASSGGGRAHEQYF.

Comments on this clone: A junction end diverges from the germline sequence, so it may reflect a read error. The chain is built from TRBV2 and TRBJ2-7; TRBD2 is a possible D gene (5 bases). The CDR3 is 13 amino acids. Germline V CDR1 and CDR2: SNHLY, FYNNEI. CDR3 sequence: CASRSRGLYGQYF. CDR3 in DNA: TGTGCCAGCAGAAGCAGAGGACTGTACGGGCAGTACTTC.

This chain's CDR3 is CAISEDRQYGYTF. CDR3 DNA: TGTGCCATCAGCGAAGACAGGCAGTATGGCTACACCTTC. This sequence joins TRBV10-3 and TRBJ1-2, with TRBD1 as a possible D gene (6 bases). CDR1 and CDR2 from the germline V gene are ENHRY and SYGVKD. CDR3 length: 13 amino acids. Trimming pared 6 bases from V and 5 bases from J, leaving 13 bases between.

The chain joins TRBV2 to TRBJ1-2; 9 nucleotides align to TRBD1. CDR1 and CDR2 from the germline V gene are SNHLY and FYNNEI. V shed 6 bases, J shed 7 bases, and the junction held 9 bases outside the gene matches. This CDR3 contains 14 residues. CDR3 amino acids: CASSLNRGQGGYTF. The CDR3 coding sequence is TGTGCCAGCAGCCTCAACAGGGGGCAGGGTGGCTACACCTTC.

The CDR3 loop is CAWSPLTGSTQYF. CDR3 nucleotides: TGTGCCTGGAGCCCTCTGACTGGCTCGACCCAGTACTTC. V usage is TRBV30 and J usage is TRBJ2-5; no definite D call. This CDR3 comprises 13 residues. Looked up from germline, CDR1 is GTSNPN and CDR2 is SVGIG (reference sequence). V was cut by 3 bases and J by 7 bases, with 15 bases left in between.

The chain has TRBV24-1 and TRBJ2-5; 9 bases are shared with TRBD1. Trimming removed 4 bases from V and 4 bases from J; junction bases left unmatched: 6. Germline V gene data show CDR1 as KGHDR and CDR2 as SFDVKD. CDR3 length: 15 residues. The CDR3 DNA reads TGTGCCACCAGTGAGGCCGGGACAGGGACAGAGACCCAGTACTTC. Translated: CATSEAGTGTETQYF.

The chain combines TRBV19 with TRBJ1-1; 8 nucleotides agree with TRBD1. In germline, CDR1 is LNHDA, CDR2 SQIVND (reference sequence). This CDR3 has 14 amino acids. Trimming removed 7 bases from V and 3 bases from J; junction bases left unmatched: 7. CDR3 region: CASKSAGGYTEAFF. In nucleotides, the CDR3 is TGTGCCAGTAAAAGTGCAGGGGGCTACACTGAAGCTTTCTTT.

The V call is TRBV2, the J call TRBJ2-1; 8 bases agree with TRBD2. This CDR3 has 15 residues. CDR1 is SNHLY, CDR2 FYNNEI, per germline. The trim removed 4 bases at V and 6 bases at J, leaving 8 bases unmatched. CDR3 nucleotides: TGTGCCAGCAGTGTGAACGGGAGGGCCAGCAATGAGCAGTTCTTC. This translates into CASSVNGRASNEQFF.

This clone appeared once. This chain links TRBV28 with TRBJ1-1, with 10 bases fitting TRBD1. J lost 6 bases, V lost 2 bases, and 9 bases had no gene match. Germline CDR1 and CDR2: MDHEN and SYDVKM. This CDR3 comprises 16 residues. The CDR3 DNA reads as TGTGCCAGCAGTTTAGGACAGGGGGACCCCGTGGCTGAAGCTTTCTTT. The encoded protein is CASSLGQGDPVAEAFF.

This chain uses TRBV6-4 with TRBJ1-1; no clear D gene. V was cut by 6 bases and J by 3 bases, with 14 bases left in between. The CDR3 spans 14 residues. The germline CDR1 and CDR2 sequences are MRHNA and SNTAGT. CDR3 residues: CASRSEPGYTEAFF. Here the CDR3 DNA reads TGTGCCAGCAGATCAGAGCCGGGGTACACTGAAGCTTTCTTT.

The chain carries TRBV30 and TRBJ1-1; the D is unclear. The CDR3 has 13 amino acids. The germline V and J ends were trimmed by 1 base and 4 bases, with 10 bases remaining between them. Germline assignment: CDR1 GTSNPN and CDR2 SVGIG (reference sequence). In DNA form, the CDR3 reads TGTGCCTGGAGTGCGATGGAGGGCACTGAAGCTTTCTTT. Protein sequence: CAWSAMEGTEAFF.

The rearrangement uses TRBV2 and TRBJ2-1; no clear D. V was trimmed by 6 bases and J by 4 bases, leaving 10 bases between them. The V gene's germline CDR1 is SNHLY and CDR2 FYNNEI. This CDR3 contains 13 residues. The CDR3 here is CASRVAKYNEQFF. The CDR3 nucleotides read TGTGCCAGCAGGGTAGCAAAGTACAATGAGCAGTTCTTC.

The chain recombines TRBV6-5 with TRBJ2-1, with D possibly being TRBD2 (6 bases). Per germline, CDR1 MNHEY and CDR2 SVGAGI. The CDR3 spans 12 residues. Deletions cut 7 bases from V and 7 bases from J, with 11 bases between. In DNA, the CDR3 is TGTGCCAGCAAACGTGGGGGGAATGAGCAGTTCTTC. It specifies CASKRGGNEQFF.

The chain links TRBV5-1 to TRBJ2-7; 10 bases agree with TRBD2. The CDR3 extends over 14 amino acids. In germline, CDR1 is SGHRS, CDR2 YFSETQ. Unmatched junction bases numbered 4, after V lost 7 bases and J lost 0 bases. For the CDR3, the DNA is TGCGCCAGCCACCCTAGCGGGAGCTCCTACGAGCAGTACTTC. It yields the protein CASHPSGSSYEQYF.

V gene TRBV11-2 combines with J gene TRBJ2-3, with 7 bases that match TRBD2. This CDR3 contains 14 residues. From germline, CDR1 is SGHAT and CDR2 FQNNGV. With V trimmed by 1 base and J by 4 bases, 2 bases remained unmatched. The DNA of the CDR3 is TGTGCCAGCAGCTTAGCGGGAGGAGCAGATACGCAGTATTTT. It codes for CASSLAGGADTQYF.

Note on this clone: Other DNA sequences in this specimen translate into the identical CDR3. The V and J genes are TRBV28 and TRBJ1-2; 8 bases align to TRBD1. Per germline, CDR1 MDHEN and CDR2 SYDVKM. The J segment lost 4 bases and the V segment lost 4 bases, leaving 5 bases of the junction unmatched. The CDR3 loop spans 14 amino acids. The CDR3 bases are TGTGCCAGCAGTTCCGGACAGGGCAGCTATGGCTACACCTTC. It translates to CASSSGQGSYGYTF.